This TCR beta chain was sequenced for a study of blood T cell repertoires in COVID-19. Study background: The cDNA or gDNA used as material had been derived from T cells, B-cell-depleted T cells, or PBMCs.

Authors' data handling: Amplification of reference gene primers provided the estimated nucleated cell counts. Repertoires were generated with immunoSEQ multiplex PCR, while TCRdb's copy carries only in-frame clones and drops some. The V and J calls and clone size come from that table; D and trimming were worked out from the DNA. The data hold about 180,000 clones, with more than 75% observed a single time. While infection was still active, Seattle patients were enrolled and then followed longitudinally. The CDR3 extends over 14 amino acids. Trimming left V 4 bases short and J 5 bases short, with 11 bases between. Per the germline V gene, CDR1 is LGHNA and CDR2 is YSLEER.

This clonotype was sampled from a person between 70 and 80 years old with COVID-19, enrolled during active disease. Specimen: peripheral blood. This chain joins TRBV4-3 and TRBJ1-4; D is unresolved. Here the CDR3 reads CASSPASGNEKLFF. CDR3 DNA: TGCGCCAGCAGCCCGGCTTCCGGGAATGAAAAACTGTTTTTT.